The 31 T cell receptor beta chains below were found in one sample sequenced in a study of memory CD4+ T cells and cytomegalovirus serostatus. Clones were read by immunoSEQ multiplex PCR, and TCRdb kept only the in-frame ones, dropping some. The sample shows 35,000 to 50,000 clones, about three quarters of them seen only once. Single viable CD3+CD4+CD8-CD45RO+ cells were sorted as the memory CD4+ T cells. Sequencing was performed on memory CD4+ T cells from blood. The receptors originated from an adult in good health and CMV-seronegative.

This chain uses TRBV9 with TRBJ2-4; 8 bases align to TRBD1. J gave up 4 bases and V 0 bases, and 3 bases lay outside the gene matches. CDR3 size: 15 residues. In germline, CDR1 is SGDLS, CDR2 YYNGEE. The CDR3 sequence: CASSVDGTGKNIQYF. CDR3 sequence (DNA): TGTGCCAGCAGCGTAGATGGGACAGGAAAAAACATTCAGTACTTC.

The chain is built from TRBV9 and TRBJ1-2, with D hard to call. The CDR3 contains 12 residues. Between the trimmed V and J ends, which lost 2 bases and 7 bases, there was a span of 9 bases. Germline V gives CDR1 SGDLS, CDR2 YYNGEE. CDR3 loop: CASSVDLGGYTF. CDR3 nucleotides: TGTGCCAGCAGCGTCGATTTGGGTGGCTACACCTTC.

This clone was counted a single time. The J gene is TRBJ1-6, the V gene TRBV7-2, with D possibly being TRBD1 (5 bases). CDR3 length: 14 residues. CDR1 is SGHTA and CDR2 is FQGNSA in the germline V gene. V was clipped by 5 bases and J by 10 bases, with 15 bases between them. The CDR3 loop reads CASSPILGGSPLHF. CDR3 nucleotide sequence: TGTGCCAGCAGCCCAATCCTGGGGGGGTCACCCCTCCACTTT.

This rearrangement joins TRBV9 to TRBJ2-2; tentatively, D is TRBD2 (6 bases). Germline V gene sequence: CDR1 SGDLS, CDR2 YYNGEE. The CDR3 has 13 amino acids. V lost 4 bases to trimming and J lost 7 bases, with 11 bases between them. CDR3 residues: CASSPRELGELFF. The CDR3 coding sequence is TGTGCCAGCAGCCCCCGGGAGCTCGGGGAGCTGTTTTTT.

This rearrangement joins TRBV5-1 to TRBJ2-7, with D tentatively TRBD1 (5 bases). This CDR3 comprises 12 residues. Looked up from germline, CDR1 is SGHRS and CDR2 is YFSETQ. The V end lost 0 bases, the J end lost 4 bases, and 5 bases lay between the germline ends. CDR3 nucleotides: TGCGCCAGCAGCTTGGGACAGTACGAGCAGTACTTC. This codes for CASSLGQYEQYF.

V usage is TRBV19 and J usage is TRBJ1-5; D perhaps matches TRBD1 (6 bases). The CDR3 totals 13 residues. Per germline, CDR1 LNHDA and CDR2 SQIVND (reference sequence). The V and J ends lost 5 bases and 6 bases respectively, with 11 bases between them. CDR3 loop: CASSDRMFQPQHF. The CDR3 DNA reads TGTGCCAGTAGTGACAGGATGTTTCAGCCCCAGCATTTT.

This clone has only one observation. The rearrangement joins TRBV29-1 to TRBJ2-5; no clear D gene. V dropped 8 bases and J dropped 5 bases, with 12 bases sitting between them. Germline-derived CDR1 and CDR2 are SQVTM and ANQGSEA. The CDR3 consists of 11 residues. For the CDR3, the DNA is TGCAGCCTCCGGCTCGGGGAGACCCAGTACTTC. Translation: CSLRLGETQYF.

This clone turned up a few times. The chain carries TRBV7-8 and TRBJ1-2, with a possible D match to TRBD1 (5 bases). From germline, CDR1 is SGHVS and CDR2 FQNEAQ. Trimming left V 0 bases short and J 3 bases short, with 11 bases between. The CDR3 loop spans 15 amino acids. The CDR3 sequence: CASSLAGGRDYGYTF. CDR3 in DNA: TGTGCCAGCAGCTTAGCGGGGGGGAGAGACTATGGCTACACCTTC.

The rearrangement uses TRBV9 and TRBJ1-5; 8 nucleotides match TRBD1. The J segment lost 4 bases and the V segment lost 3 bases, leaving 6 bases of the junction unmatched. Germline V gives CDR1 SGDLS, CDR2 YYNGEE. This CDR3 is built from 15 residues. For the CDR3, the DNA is TGTGCCAGCAGCGAGAGGGACAGGCCTAATCAGCCCCAGCATTTT. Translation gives CASSERDRPNQPQHF.

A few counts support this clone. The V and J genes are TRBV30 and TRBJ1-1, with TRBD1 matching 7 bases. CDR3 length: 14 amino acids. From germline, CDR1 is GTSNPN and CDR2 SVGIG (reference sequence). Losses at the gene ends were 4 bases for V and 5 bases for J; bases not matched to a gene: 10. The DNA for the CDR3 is TGTGCCTGGATGTCCGTTAGGGGGCGGACTGAAGCTTTCTTT. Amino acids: CAWMSVRGRTEAFF.

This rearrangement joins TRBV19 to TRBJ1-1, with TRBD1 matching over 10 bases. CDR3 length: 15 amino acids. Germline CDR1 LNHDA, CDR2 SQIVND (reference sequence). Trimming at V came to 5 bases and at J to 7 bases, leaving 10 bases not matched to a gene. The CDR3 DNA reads TGTGCCAGTAGTGGGTTAGGGACAGGGGAAGGTGAAGCTTTCTTT. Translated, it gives CASSGLGTGEGEAFF.

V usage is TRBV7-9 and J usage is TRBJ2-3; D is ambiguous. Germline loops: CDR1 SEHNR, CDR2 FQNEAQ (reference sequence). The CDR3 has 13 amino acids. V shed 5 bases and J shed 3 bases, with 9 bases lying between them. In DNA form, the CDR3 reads TGTGCCAGCAGCCCGACTGTGACAGATACGCAGTATTTT. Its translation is CASSPTVTDTQYF.

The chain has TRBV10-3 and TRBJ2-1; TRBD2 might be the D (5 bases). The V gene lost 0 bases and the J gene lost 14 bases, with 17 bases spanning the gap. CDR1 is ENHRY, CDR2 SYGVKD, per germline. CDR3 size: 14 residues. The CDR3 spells CAISESRTPPLEFF. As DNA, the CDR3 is TGTGCCATCAGTGAGTCCAGGACTCCCCCGTTGGAGTTCTTC.

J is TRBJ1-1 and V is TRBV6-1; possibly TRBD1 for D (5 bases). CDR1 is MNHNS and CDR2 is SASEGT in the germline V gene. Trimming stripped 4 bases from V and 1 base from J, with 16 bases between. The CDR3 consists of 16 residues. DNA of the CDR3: TGTGCCAGCAGTGTGAGGACACTTTCTTCGAACACTGAAGCTTTCTTT. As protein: CASSVRTLSSNTEAFF.

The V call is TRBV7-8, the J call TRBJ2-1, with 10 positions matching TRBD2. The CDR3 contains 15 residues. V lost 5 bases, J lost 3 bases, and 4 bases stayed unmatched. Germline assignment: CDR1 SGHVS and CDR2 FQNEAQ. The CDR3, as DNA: TGTGCCAGCAGCCCAGGACTAGCGGACTACAATGAGCAGTTCTTC. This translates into CASSPGLADYNEQFF.

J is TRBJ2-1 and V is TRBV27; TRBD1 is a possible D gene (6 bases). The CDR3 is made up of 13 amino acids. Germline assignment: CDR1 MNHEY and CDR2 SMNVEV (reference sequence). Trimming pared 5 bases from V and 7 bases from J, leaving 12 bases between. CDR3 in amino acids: CASSSFQGNEQFF. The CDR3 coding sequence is TGTGCCAGCAGTAGCTTCCAGGGGAATGAGCAGTTCTTC.

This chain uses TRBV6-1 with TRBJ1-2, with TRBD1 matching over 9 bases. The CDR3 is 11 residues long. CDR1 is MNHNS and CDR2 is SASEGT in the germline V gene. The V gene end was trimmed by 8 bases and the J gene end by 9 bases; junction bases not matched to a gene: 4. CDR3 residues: CASDRGLSYTF. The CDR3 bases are TGTGCCAGCGACAGGGGGTTAAGCTACACCTTC.

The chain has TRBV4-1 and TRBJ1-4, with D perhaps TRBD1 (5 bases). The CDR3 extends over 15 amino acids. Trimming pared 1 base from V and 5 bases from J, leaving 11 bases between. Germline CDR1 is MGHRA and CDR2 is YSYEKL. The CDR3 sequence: CASSQAGTHNEKLFF. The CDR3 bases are TGCGCCAGCAGCCAAGCTGGGACGCACAATGAAAAACTGTTTTTT.

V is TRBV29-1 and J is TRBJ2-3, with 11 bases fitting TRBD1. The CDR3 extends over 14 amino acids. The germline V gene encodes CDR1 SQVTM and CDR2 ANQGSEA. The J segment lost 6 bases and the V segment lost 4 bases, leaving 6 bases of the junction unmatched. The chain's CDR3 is CSVAGQGAGDTQYF. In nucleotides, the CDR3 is TGCAGCGTTGCAGGACAGGGGGCGGGGGATACGCAGTATTTT.

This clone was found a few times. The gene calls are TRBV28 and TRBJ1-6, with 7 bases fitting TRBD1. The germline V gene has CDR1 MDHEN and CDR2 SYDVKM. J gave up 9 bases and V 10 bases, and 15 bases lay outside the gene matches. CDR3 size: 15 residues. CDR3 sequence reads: CAISEGRGLGSPLHF. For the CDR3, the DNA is TGTGCCATCAGCGAGGGAAGGGGGCTTGGTTCACCCCTCCACTTT.

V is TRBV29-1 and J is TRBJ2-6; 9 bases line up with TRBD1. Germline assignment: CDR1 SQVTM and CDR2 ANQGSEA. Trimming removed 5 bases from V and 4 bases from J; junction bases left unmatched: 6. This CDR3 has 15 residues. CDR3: CSVTTGGLGANVLTF. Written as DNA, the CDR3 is TGCAGCGTTACCACAGGGGGCTTGGGGGCCAACGTCCTGACTTTC.

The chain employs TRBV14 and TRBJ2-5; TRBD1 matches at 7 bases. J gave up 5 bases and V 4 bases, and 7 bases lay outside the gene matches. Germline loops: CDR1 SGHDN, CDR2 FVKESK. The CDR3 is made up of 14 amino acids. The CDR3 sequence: CASSLGQVRETQYF. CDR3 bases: TGTGCCAGCAGCCTTGGACAGGTCCGGGAGACCCAGTACTTC.

The CDR3 is CASSARTASYEQYF. The CDR3 region has the DNA TGTGCCAGCAGCGCTCGGACAGCCTCCTACGAGCAGTACTTC. This sequence joins TRBV6-5 and TRBJ2-7; TRBD1 might be the D (6 bases). The CDR3 spans 14 residues. Trimming left V 6 bases short and J 0 bases short, with 12 bases between. The germline gives CDR1 MNHEY, CDR2 SVGAGI.

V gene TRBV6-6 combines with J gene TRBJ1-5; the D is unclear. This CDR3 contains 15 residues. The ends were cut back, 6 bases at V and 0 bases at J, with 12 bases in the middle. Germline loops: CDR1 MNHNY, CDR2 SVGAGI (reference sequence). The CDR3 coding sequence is TGTGCCAGCAGGATAGACACCCCTAGCAATCAGCCCCAGCATTTT. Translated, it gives CASRIDTPSNQPQHF.

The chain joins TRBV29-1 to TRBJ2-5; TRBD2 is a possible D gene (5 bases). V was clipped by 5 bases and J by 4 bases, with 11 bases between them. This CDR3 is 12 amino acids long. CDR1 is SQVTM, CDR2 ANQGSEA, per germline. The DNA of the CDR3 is TGCAGCGTTTCTGAGGGCCCAGAGACCCAGTACTTC. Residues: CSVSEGPETQYF.

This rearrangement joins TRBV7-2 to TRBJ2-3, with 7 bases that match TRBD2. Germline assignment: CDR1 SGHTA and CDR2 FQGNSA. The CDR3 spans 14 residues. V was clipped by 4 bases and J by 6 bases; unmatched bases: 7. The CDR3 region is CASSSGGGTDTQYF. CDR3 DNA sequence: TGTGCCAGCAGCTCGGGGGGAGGAACGGATACGCAGTATTTT.

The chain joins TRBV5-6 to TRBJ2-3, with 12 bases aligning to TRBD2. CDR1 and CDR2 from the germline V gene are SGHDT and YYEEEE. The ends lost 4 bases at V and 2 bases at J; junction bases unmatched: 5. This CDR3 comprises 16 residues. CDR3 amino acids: CASSRLAGVNTDTQYF. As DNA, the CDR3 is TGTGCCAGCAGCCGACTAGCGGGGGTGAACACAGATACGCAGTATTTT.

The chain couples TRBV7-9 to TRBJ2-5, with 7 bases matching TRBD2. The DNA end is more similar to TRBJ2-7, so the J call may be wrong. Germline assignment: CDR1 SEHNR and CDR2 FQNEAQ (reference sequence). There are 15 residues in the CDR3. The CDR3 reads CASSLGGGPVYEQYF. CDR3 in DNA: TGTGCCAGCAGCTTAGGCGGGGGACCTGTCTACGAGCAGTACTTC.

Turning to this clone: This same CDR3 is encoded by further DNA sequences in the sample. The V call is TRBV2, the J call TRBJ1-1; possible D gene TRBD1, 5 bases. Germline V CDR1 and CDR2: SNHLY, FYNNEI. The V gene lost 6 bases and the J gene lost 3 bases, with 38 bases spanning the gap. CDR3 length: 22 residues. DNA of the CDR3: TGTGCCAGCAGCGTCTGGTTGGCAGGGATGGGGGAATCCCTTAAGGGGCACACTGAAGCTTTCTTT. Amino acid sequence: CASSVWLAGMGESLKGHTEAFF.

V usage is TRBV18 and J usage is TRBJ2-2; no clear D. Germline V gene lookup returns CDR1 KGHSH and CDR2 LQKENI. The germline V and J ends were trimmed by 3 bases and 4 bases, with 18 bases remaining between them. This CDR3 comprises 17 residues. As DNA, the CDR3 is TGTGCCAGCTCACCGTTTATTCAGGATTGGGGCACCGGGGAGCTGTTTTTT. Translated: CASSPFIQDWGTGELFF.

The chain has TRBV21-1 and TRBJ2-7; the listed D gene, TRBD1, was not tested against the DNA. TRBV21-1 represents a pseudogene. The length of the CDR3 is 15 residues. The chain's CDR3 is CASSLVRTPSYEQYF. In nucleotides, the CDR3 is TGTGCCAGCAGCCTCGTGCGGACACCGTCCTACGAGCAGTACTTC.